Below, 3 T cell receptor beta chains from the same sample are listed, as sequenced in a study of blood T cell repertoires in COVID-19 (dated by TCRdb to 2018 to 2020). Libraries were made using the immunoSEQ multiplex PCR assay. Imported from immuneACCESS, the table was reduced by TCRdb to in-frame sequences with V and J called. These copies leave out some clones; in studies compared against another copy, an unresolved V gene accounts for under half, and the cause of the remainder is not known. This sample holds 84,000 or so clones; roughly 73% were observed only once. In total, the top ten clones hold just under 10% of the sample. The sample taken for sequencing was peripheral blood. The source is a human donor in a cohort sampled during active COVID-19.

This clone was detected only once. The chain links TRBV6-1 to TRBJ2-7; D call uncertain. Germline lookup yields CDR1 MNHNS and CDR2 SASEGT. The CDR3 contains 16 residues. V was pared by 3 bases and J by 2 bases, with 17 bases between. CDR3: CASSDARKLAAYEQYF. In nucleotides, the CDR3 is TGTGCCAGCAGTGACGCGAGGAAACTCGCCGCCTACGAGCAGTACTTC.

The gene calls are TRBV5-1 and TRBJ2-7; 7 bases line up with TRBD1. Germline assignment: CDR1 SGHRS and CDR2 YFSETQ. The ends lost 1 base at V and 2 bases at J; junction bases unmatched: 0. CDR3 length: 13 residues. The CDR3 coding sequence is TGCGCCAGCAGCTTGCAGGGGGCCTACGAGCAGTACTTC. It yields the protein CASSLQGAYEQYF.

The V and J genes are TRBV6-5 and TRBJ2-2, with D uncertain. Germline V gives CDR1 MNHEY, CDR2 SVGAGI. Trimming stripped 6 bases from V and 6 bases from J, with 8 bases between. The CDR3 is 12 residues long. CDR3 sequence (DNA): TGTGCCAGCAGACTCGCGGCCGGGGAGCTGTTTTTT. This gives the protein CASRLAAGELFF.